Shown below are 20 T cell receptor beta chains from a single sample sequenced in a study of blood T cell repertoires in COVID-19. Assay: immunoSEQ multiplex PCR; the TCRdb copy retains only in-frame clones and omits some. Of under 150,000 clones in the sample, about 90% were seen once. The sequencing input was peripheral blood. The receptors derive from a human donor in a cohort sampled during active COVID-19.

To note about this clone: The same CDR3 is also encoded by other DNA sequences in this sample. This sequence joins TRBV7-2 and TRBJ1-6; perhaps TRBD1 as D (6 bases). Germline-derived CDR1 and CDR2 are SGHTA and FQGNSA. This CDR3 contains 12 residues. The CDR3: CAVGQFNSPLHF. CDR3 coding DNA: TGTGCGGTAGGACAGTTTAATTCACCCCTCCACTTT.

The V call is TRBV27, the J call TRBJ1-2, with TRBD1 matching 8 bases. Germline loops: CDR1 MNHEY, CDR2 SMNVEV (reference sequence). The CDR3 sequence is 15 residues long. V lost 5 bases and J lost 1; bases outside the gene matches: 6. CDR3 sequence (DNA): TGTGCCAGCAGTCCGGACAGGGCGTTTAACTATGGCTACACCTTC. Its protein product is CASSPDRAFNYGYTF.

This clone was counted only a few times. V and J are TRBV6-5 and TRBJ1-4; D remains unclear. Germline V gives CDR1 MNHEY, CDR2 SVGAGI. V lost 6 bases, J lost 8 bases, and 13 bases lay in between. The CDR3 covers 13 residues. As DNA, the CDR3 is TGTGCCAGCAGCGGAGGTGGACGGGAAAAACTGTTTTTT. Its translation: CASSGGGREKLFF.

V usage is TRBV6-5 and J usage is TRBJ1-2; weak D call: TRBD1 (6 bases). There are 13 residues in the CDR3. Germline CDR1 reads MNHEY; CDR2 reads SVGAGI. V was clipped by 4 bases and J by 3 bases, with 9 bases between them. CDR3 sequence reads: CASSSQGYYGYTF. The CDR3 DNA follows: TGTGCCAGCAGTTCACAGGGTTACTATGGCTACACCTTC.

The CDR3 coding sequence is TGTGCCAGCAGTCTAGGGCGGGATGAAAAACTGTTTTTT. Translated, it gives CASSLGRDEKLFF. This chain joins TRBV6-5 and TRBJ1-4, with D unclear. Trimming stripped 5 bases from V and 6 bases from J, with 10 bases between. Germline CDR1 is MNHEY and CDR2 is SVGAGI. The CDR3 covers 13 residues.

The V gene is TRBV7-9, the J gene TRBJ2-1; TRBD2 might be the D (6 bases). Trimming shortened V by 4 bases and J by 1 base, and 14 bases separated the two germline ends. CDR1 is SEHNR, CDR2 FQNEAQ, per germline (reference sequence). The CDR3 is 16 amino acids. CDR3 nucleotide sequence: TGTGCCAGCAGCTCCCGGGGGTGGGCATCCTACAATGAGCAGTTCTTC. Amino acid sequence: CASSSRGWASYNEQFF.

The V and J genes are TRBV28 and TRBJ2-2, with D maybe TRBD2 (5 bases). V lost 2 bases and J 0 bases, leaving 7 bases between the germline ends. CDR3 length equals 15 residues. Germline V gene data show CDR1 as MDHEN and CDR2 as SYDVKM. Here the CDR3 reads CASSLRGSNTGELFF. The DNA of the CDR3 is TGTGCCAGCAGTTTACGGGGTTCGAACACCGGGGAGCTGTTTTTT.

The chain employs TRBV4-3 and TRBJ2-4, with TRBD2 as a possible D gene (5 bases). Trimming took off 1 base at V and 0 bases at J, with 16 bases between the two ends. CDR1 and CDR2 (germline): LGHNA, YSLEER. CDR3 length: 18 amino acids. CDR3 nucleotide sequence: TGCGCCAGCAGCCAAGTAGCGACGGACGATTTAGCCAAAAACATTCAGTACTTC. Its protein is CASSQVATDDLAKNIQYF.

The sample holds a few counts of this clone. The chain has TRBV19 and TRBJ2-1; 9 nucleotides align to TRBD1. Looked up from germline, CDR1 is LNHDA and CDR2 is SQIVND (reference sequence). This CDR3 spans 15 amino acids. J was trimmed by 7 bases and V by 5 bases; bases with no gene match: 9. CDR3 nucleotides: TGTGCCAGTAGTCCGCGACAGGGGGTCGGGAATGAGCAGTTCTTC. This translates into CASSPRQGVGNEQFF.

CDR3 coding DNA: TGTGCCAGCAGTTTATACGGGAGCGGGGAGCTGTTTTTT. Translation gives CASSLYGSGELFF. This chain links TRBV28 with TRBJ2-2; D possibly corresponds to TRBD2 (6 bases). Trimming stripped 1 base from V and 7 bases from J, with 7 bases between. This CDR3 spans 13 amino acids. Looked up from germline, CDR1 is MDHEN and CDR2 is SYDVKM.

The rearrangement uses TRBV6-2 or TRBV6-3 and TRBJ1-6; unclear D gene. The germline CDR1 and CDR2 sequences are MNHEY and SVGEGT. V was cut by 3 bases and J by 13 bases, with 16 bases left in between. The CDR3 covers 14 residues. The CDR3 loop is CASSYIRERSPLHF. The CDR3 coding sequence is TGTGCCAGCAGTTATATCCGGGAAAGGTCGCCCCTCCACTTT.

The V call is TRBV7-2, the J call TRBJ1-1, with D uncertain. The CDR3 length is 13 residues. Germline V gene sequence: CDR1 SGHTA, CDR2 FQGNSA. With 6 bases removed from V and 3 bases from J, the gap between germline ends came to 11 bases. Here the CDR3 DNA reads TGTGCCAGCAGGTACGAGGGTTACACTGAAGCTTTCTTT. Amino acids: CASRYEGYTEAFF.

J is TRBJ2-1 and V is TRBV4-3; 8 bases line up with TRBD1. Trimming cost V 0 bases and J 8 bases; bases outside gene matches: 6. CDR1 LGHNA and CDR2 YSLEER come from the germline V gene. The CDR3 totals 15 residues. CDR3: CASSQEVQGVDEQFF. The CDR3 DNA is TGCGCCAGCAGCCAAGAGGTACAGGGGGTCGATGAGCAGTTCTTC.

The chain combines TRBV4-2 with TRBJ2-5; the D is unclear. Germline values: CDR1 LGHNA, CDR2 YNFKEQ. The CDR3 extends over 15 amino acids. With 1 base removed from V and 2 bases from J, the gap between germline ends came to 11 bases. The CDR3 here is CASSQGIGKQETQYF. For the CDR3, the DNA is TGTGCCAGCAGCCAAGGAATCGGTAAACAAGAGACCCAGTACTTC.

This clone has only one observation. The CDR3 here is CASSEQGAGGTEAFF. CDR3 DNA: TGTGCCAGCAGTGAACAGGGGGCAGGGGGGACTGAAGCTTTCTTT. The chain recombines TRBV6-1 with TRBJ1-1; 8 bases match TRBD1. With V trimmed by 2 bases and J by 5 bases, 7 bases remained unmatched. The CDR3 spans 15 residues. Per the germline V gene, CDR1 is MNHNS and CDR2 is SASEGT.

This rearrangement joins TRBV15 to TRBJ2-3; 8 bases are a match to TRBD1. Unmatched junction bases numbered 11, after V lost 8 bases and J lost 4 bases. Germline CDR1 reads LNHNV; CDR2 reads YYDKDF (reference sequence). The CDR3 sequence is 15 residues long. The CDR3 coding sequence is TGTGCCACCTGGAGAGGGGCAGGGGGCGCAGATACGCAGTATTTT. Translated: CATWRGAGGADTQYF.

The CDR3, as DNA: TGTGCCAGCTCACCCCCACTAGTCTGCGAGCAGTACTTC. The encoded protein is CASSPPLVCEQYF. J is TRBJ2-7 and V is TRBV12-3 or TRBV12-4, with TRBD2 as a possible D gene (5 bases). V shed 8 bases and J shed 6 bases, with 17 bases lying between them. The CDR3 extends over 13 amino acids.

The chain joins TRBV15 to TRBJ2-7; 10 bases align to TRBD2. The trim removed 0 bases at V and 4 bases at J, leaving 24 bases unmatched. The germline V gene has CDR1 LNHNV and CDR2 YYDKDF (reference sequence). This CDR3 has 22 residues. The CDR3 loop is CATSRDQWVGFGNSGRWYEQYF. The CDR3 coding sequence is TGTGCCACCAGCAGAGATCAGTGGGTAGGGTTTGGAAATAGCGGGAGGTGGTACGAGCAGTACTTC. Full variable domain (remainder filled in from reference TRBV15 and TRBJ2-7): DAMVIQNPRYQVTQFGKPVTLSCSQTLNHNVMYWYQQKSSQAPKLLFHYYDKDFNNEADTPDNFQSRRPNTSFCFLDIRSPGLGDTAMYLCATSRDQWVGFGNSGRWYEQYFGPGTRLTVT.

CDR3: CASSLLGGTSGRHEQYF. The CDR3 DNA is TGTGCCAGCAGTTTATTGGGCGGGACTAGCGGGAGACACGAGCAGTACTTC. V is TRBV27 and J is TRBJ2-7; the match to TRBD2 covers 14 bases. CDR1 MNHEY and CDR2 SMNVEV come from the germline V gene (reference sequence). The CDR3 loop spans 17 amino acids. With 1 base clipped from V and 5 bases from J, the junction kept 7 bases outside the gene matches.

This chain's CDR3 is CASSQDQMGHEANQPQHF. The CDR3 DNA is TGTGCCAGCAGCCAAGATCAAATGGGACACGAGGCCAATCAGCCCCAGCATTTT. The chain recombines TRBV3-1 (or the pseudogene TRBV3-2) with TRBJ1-5; weak D call: TRBD1 (6 bases). Trimming removed 0 bases at V and 3 bases at J, with 18 bases between. The CDR3 extends over 18 amino acids. The V gene's germline CDR1 is LGHDT and CDR2 YNNKEL (reference sequence).